Listed below are T cell receptor beta chains from one sample, sequenced in a study of blood T cell repertoires in COVID-19. Profiling relied on immunoSEQ multiplex PCR, and the TCRdb table lists in-frame clones only, not all of them. The sample lists tens of thousands of clones, roughly 90% occurring once. The sequencing input was peripheral blood. These receptors were taken from a man between 65 and 85 years old with active or convalescent COVID-19. Both conserved end residues are part of each CDR3. Where a row states a size, it is once, few, many or the class of an expanded clone; other rows omit it.

j_call clone_size v_call cdr3_aa
TRBJ1-2 . TRBV30 CAWSVTPRAPIYGYTF
TRBJ1-1 . TRBV19 CASSMWGQGPGTEAFF
TRBJ2-7 . TRBV4-2 CASSQGQGSYEQYF
TRBJ2-7 . TRBV29-1 CSVSLGISYEQYF
TRBJ2-2 . TRBV12-3/TRBV12-4 CASSLQGAGELFF
TRBJ1-2 . TRBV20-1 CSASATGGALGANYGYTF
TRBJ1-5 . TRBV7-8 CASSSDRQQHF
TRBJ2-6 . TRBV9 CASSVEEGITGANVLTF
TRBJ1-1 . TRBV27 CASSWAPQANTEAFF
TRBJ1-5 . TRBV9 CASSAGQGDQPQHF
TRBJ2-3 . TRBV2 CASSGRDRGTDTQYF
TRBJ2-5 . TRBV3-1/TRBV3-2 CASSRVADGETQYF
TRBJ1-1 . TRBV21-1 CASSKEGGAEAFF
TRBJ2-1 . TRBV6-5 CASTSGERAYNEQFF
TRBJ1-4 . TRBV3-1/TRBV3-2 CASSQSQGSTNEKLFF
TRBJ1-5 . TRBV6-6 CASSRRSPTGLNNQPQHF
TRBJ2-3 . TRBV18 CASSPGGDTQYF
TRBJ2-6 . TRBV7-9 CASSKRTTNVLTF
TRBJ2-1 . TRBV19 CASSGRDRDINEQFF
TRBJ1-1 . TRBV20-1 CSALGQVKAFF
TRBJ1-1 . TRBV6-1 CASSDPGQGNTEAFF
TRBJ2-7 . TRBV5-1 CASSPGTVTSYEQYF
TRBJ2-5 . TRBV4-1 CASSQDNRSPTQYF
TRBJ2-1 . TRBV6-5 CASSYGQGVYNEQFF
TRBJ1-3 . TRBV18 CASSLDRAGGNTIYF
TRBJ1-3 . TRBV5-1 CASSLGGVSGNTIYF
TRBJ1-1 . TRBV2 CASGGGRGKNTEAFF
TRBJ2-3 . TRBV5-6 CASSLRTSGGTDTQYF
TRBJ2-5 . TRBV18 CASSPRTGKQETQYF
TRBJ1-1 . TRBV27 CASSLTRLAEAFF
TRBJ1-1 . TRBV28 CASSLRHRNTEAFF
TRBJ1-2 . TRBV27 CASSLTGALGYTF
TRBJ1-2 . TRBV24-1 CATSRTGDYGYTF
TRBJ1-4 . TRBV14 CASSPLQGTNEKLFF
TRBJ2-3 . TRBV6-5 CASGRVRGTDTQYF
TRBJ2-5 . TRBV29-1 CSGIVIGGETQYF
TRBJ2-1 . TRBV7-9 CASRGDNTGNEQFF
TRBJ2-1 . TRBV19 CASGGEQFF
TRBJ2-3 . TRBV5-1 CASSLVGAGDTQYF
TRBJ2-1 . TRBV7-8 CASSSQLLAGAYNEQFF
TRBJ2-1 . TRBV7-2 CASSFLSGTGVLKFF
TRBJ1-2 . TRBV7-2 CASSGGVNYGYTF
TRBJ1-2 . TRBV27 CASSLAAGVGYTF
TRBJ1-1 . TRBV7-2 CASSLGGLPVTEAFF
TRBJ2-2 . TRBV27 CASSFRGRDGELFF
TRBJ1-1 . TRBV27 CASSSPPTGPGAEAFF
TRBJ2-3 . TRBV6-5 CASSYGRLASTDTQYF
TRBJ2-3 . TRBV6-4 CATSRGMADTQYF
TRBJ1-5 . TRBV2 CASSGPAGRGNQPQHF
TRBJ2-1 once TRBV7-3 CASSLTRENEQFF
TRBJ2-7 . TRBV7-2 CASSSSRTGNEQYF